The TCR beta chain under discussion was sequenced for a study of blood T cell repertoires in COVID-19. This clone came up a few times. The CDR3 sequence is 15 residues long. Germline assignment: CDR1 SGDLS and CDR2 YYNGEE. V was clipped by 2 bases and J by 6 bases, with 15 bases between them. Using immunoSEQ multiplex PCR, the repertoire was profiled, and TCRdb retains in-frame clones only, with some absent. The repertoire holds 40,000 or so clones, with approximately 85% as singletons. This receptor was identified in a human donor in a cohort sampled during active COVID-19. The chain uses TRBV9 and TRBJ1-3; possible D gene TRBD1, 5 bases. Sequencing input: peripheral blood. CDR3: CASSVSTGLENTIYF. The CDR3 DNA follows: TGTGCCAGCAGCGTCTCTACAGGATTAGAAAACACCATATATTTT.